This passage covers 30 T cell receptor beta chains from one sample sequenced in a study of cytomegalovirus exposure and HLA in healthy donors. Vbeta (60) and Jbeta (13) primers were used in the PCR. Produced via immunoSEQ multiplex PCR; TCRdb's table is partial and in-frame only. The repertoire shows 40,000 to 60,000 clones; the top ten hold more than 25%. Material for sequencing was PBMCs. These receptors originate from a man aged 35 to 55 in good health and CMV-seropositive.

V is TRBV29-1 and J is TRBJ2-6, with a possible D match to TRBD1 (5 bases). The CDR3 runs 14 residues. From germline, CDR1 is SQVTM and CDR2 ANQGSEA. V was shortened by 3 bases and J by 0 bases, with 6 bases between the two germline ends. The CDR3 DNA sequence: TGCAGCGTTGAGGGGCACTCTGGGGCCAACGTCCTGACTTTC. As protein: CSVEGHSGANVLTF. Supplemented by reference TRBV29-1 and TRBJ2-6, the full variable domain reads SAVISQKPSRDICQRGTSLTIQCQVDSQVTMMFWYRQQPGQSLTLIATANQGSEATYESGFVIDKFPISRPNLTFSTLTVSNMSPEDSSIYLCSVEGHSGANVLTFGAGSRLTVL.

V is TRBV27 and J is TRBJ2-7, with 11 bases aligning to TRBD1. The CDR3 is 13 amino acids. Germline V gene lookup returns CDR1 MNHEY and CDR2 SMNVEV (reference sequence). Unmatched junction bases numbered 4, after V lost 6 bases and J lost 6 bases. CDR3 residues: CASSRDRGGEQYF. The DNA for the CDR3 is TGTGCCAGCAGCCGGGACAGGGGGGGCGAGCAGTACTTC.

The chain joins TRBV15 to TRBJ2-7; 12 bases align to TRBD2. Unmatched junction bases numbered 9, after V lost 5 bases and J lost 7 bases. Germline CDR1 LNHNV, CDR2 YYDKDF (reference sequence). This CDR3 has 15 amino acids. The CDR3 DNA reads TGTGCCACCAGCGCAGAGACTAGCGGGGGAGGGGAGCAGTACTTC. Its translation is CATSAETSGGGEQYF.

This chain joins TRBV5-1 and TRBJ2-7; 7 bases align to TRBD1. After removal of 0 bases from V and 5 bases from J, the junction contained 8 bases not matched to a gene. This CDR3 spans 15 amino acids. The germline gives CDR1 SGHRS, CDR2 YFSETQ. CDR3 loop: CASSLALDRVHEQYF. The CDR3 DNA sequence: TGCGCCAGCAGCTTGGCCCTTGACAGGGTCCACGAGCAGTACTTC. Based on the CDR3 plus reference TRBV5-1 and TRBJ2-7, the full variable domain is KAGVTQTPRYLIKTRGQQVTLSCSPISGHRSVSWYQQTPGQGLQFLFEYFSETQRNKGNFPGRFSGRQFSNSRSEMNVSTLELGDSALYLCASSLALDRVHEQYFGPGTRLTVT.

The gene calls are TRBV18 and TRBJ2-3, with D maybe TRBD2 (5 bases). This CDR3 comprises 16 residues. The V gene lost 0 bases and the J gene lost 3 bases, with 13 bases spanning the gap. CDR1 KGHSH and CDR2 LQKENI come from the germline V gene. CDR3 coding DNA: TGTGCCAGCTCACCACCTCGGGGAGTCGGTACAGATACGCAGTATTTT. Amino acid sequence: CASSPPRGVGTDTQYF. Looking up the rest from reference TRBV18 and TRBJ2-3 gives the full variable domain: NAGVMQNPRHLVRRRGQEARLRCSPMKGHSHVYWYRQLPEEGLKFMVYLQKENIIDESGMPKERFSAEFPKEGPSILRIQQVVRGDSAAYFCASSPPRGVGTDTQYFGPGTRLTVL.

The J gene is TRBJ2-5, the V gene TRBV2; no definite D call. Germline lookup yields CDR1 SNHLY and CDR2 FYNNEI. This CDR3 comprises 14 residues. V was shortened by 2 bases and J by 4 bases, with 11 bases between the two germline ends. The CDR3 nucleotides read TGTGCCAGCAGTGAAAGTTTCAGGCGAGAGACCCAGTACTTC. It is translated as CASSESFRRETQYF. The full variable domain, its missing parts supplied by reference TRBV2 and TRBJ2-5, is EPEVTQTPSHQVTQMGQEVILRCVPISNHLYFYWYRQILGQKVEFLVSFYNNEISEKSEIFDDQFSVERPDGSNFTLKIRSTKLEDSAMYFCASSESFRRETQYFGPGTRLLVL.

V usage is TRBV18 and J usage is TRBJ2-2; TRBD1 matches at 9 bases. V lost 4 bases, J lost 3 bases, and 3 bases stayed unmatched. The length of the CDR3 is 15 residues. Germline V gene sequence: CDR1 KGHSH, CDR2 LQKENI. CDR3 bases: TGTGCCAGCTCACGGGACAGGGTCGACACCGGGGAGCTGTTTTTT. As protein: CASSRDRVDTGELFF.

The V and J genes are TRBV30 and TRBJ1-5; 9 bases are shared with TRBD1. The trim removed 2 bases at V and 6 bases at J, leaving 8 bases unmatched. This CDR3 is built from 15 residues. CDR1 is GTSNPN and CDR2 is SVGIG in the germline V gene (reference sequence). For the CDR3, the DNA is TGTGCCTGGAGTACCCCTGACAGGGGGTCTCAGCCCCAGCATTTT. The encoded protein is CAWSTPDRGSQPQHF.

Regarding this clone: Other nucleotide sequences in the sample specify the same CDR3. The chain joins TRBV29-1 to TRBJ1-1; D might be TRBD1 (5 bases). CDR3 size: 14 residues. V shed 2 bases and J shed 0 bases, with 10 bases lying between them. Looked up from germline, CDR1 is SQVTM and CDR2 is ANQGSEA. The CDR3 reads CSVERGGVNTEAFF. CDR3 DNA sequence: TGCAGCGTTGAAAGGGGAGGTGTGAACACTGAAGCTTTCTTT.

The chain has TRBV7-9 and TRBJ2-5, with D unclear. CDR1 is SEHNR, CDR2 FQNEAQ, per germline (reference sequence). With 4 bases removed from V and 5 bases from J, the gap between germline ends came to 8 bases. The CDR3 is 12 residues long. CDR3 loop: CASSSLTETQYF. CDR3 nucleotides: TGTGCCAGCAGCTCACTAACTGAGACCCAGTACTTC. Combining the CDR3 with reference TRBV7-9 and TRBJ2-5 gives the whole variable domain DTGVSQNPRHKITKRGQNVTFRCDPISEHNRLYWYRQTLGQGPEFLTYFQNEAQLEKSRLLSDRFSAERPKGSFSTLEIQRTEQGDSAMYLCASSSLTETQYFGPGTRLLVL.

This chain joins TRBV7-8 and TRBJ2-1; possible D gene TRBD2, 6 bases. There are 14 residues in the CDR3. CDR1 and CDR2 (germline): SGHVS, FQNEAQ. The V end lost 5 bases, the J end lost 2 bases, and 10 bases lay between the germline ends. The DNA of the CDR3 is TGTGCCAGCAGCCCCGGGGAGGCCTACAATGAGCAGTTCTTC. Its protein product is CASSPGEAYNEQFF.

The CDR3 region has the DNA TGTGCCAGCAGTTTAGGGACAGGTCTCCAAGAGACCCAGTACTTC. Amino acid sequence: CASSLGTGLQETQYF. This rearrangement joins TRBV28 to TRBJ2-5; 8 bases are shared with TRBD1. CDR3 size: 15 residues. Germline assignment: CDR1 MDHEN and CDR2 SYDVKM. The trim removed 2 bases at V and 1 base at J, leaving 3 bases unmatched.

This chain connects TRBV27 to TRBJ1-4, with TRBD1 matching over 9 bases. The junction had 11 bases not matched to a gene; V was cut back by 2 bases and J by 7 bases. Germline V gene data show CDR1 as MNHEY and CDR2 as SMNVEV (reference sequence). This CDR3 contains 17 residues. The CDR3 region is CASSLHLPGQGGEKLFF. The CDR3 DNA reads as TGTGCCAGCAGTTTACATCTCCCGGGACAGGGTGGTGAAAAACTGTTTTTT.

The chain carries TRBV4-1 and TRBJ2-2; 8 bases are shared with TRBD2. The length of the CDR3 is 16 residues. J was trimmed by 5 bases and V by 0 bases; bases with no gene match: 5. Germline-derived CDR1 and CDR2 are MGHRA and YSYEKL. CDR3 coding DNA: TGCGCCAGCAGCCAAGAGGGAACTAGCGGTACCGGGGAGCTGTTTTTT. It specifies CASSQEGTSGTGELFF.

The chain uses TRBV2 and TRBJ1-2; perhaps TRBD1 as D (5 bases). The length of the CDR3 is 13 residues. The germline V and J ends were trimmed by 4 bases and 5 bases, with 11 bases remaining between them. The germline V gene has CDR1 SNHLY and CDR2 FYNNEI. The CDR3 reads CASSAIQAYGYTF. The CDR3 DNA sequence: TGTGCCAGCAGTGCTATACAGGCTTATGGCTACACCTTC.

CDR3 sequence: CASSAGQGRKKLFF. CDR3 coding DNA: TGTGCCAGCAGTGCGGGACAGGGAAGGAAAAAACTGTTTTTT. V usage is TRBV6-1 and J usage is TRBJ1-4, with 9 bases that match TRBD1. Germline V lookup: CDR1 MNHNS, CDR2 SASEGT. The CDR3 length is 14 residues. The V segment lost 4 bases and the J segment 9 bases; nucleotides outside the gene matches: 6.

This clone ranks as hyperexpanded in terms of frequency. The sample contains more than one DNA sequence encoding this CDR3. This chain uses TRBV28 with TRBJ1-5, with a tentative D call TRBD1 (6 bases). Germline CDR1 reads MDHEN; CDR2 reads SYDVKM. The V and J ends lost 5 bases and 7 bases respectively, with 18 bases between them. This CDR3 is 15 amino acids long. This chain's CDR3 is CASSGGGGPLQPQHF. The CDR3 DNA sequence: TGTGCCAGCAGTGGGGGAGGGGGGCCTTTACAGCCCCAGCATTTT.

The V and J genes are TRBV5-1 and TRBJ1-1; possible D gene TRBD1, 5 bases. CDR3 size: 16 residues. V was pared by 3 bases and J by 1 base, with 16 bases between. Germline V gives CDR1 SGHRS, CDR2 YFSETQ. CDR3 amino acids: CASSSGARGKNTEAFF. Here the CDR3 DNA reads TGCGCCAGCAGCTCTGGGGCCAGAGGAAAGAACACTGAAGCTTTCTTT.

The rearrangement uses TRBV9 and TRBJ2-1, with 9 bases aligning to TRBD1. The V and J ends lost 4 bases and 6 bases, in that order; junction bases with no gene match: 8. In germline, CDR1 is SGDLS, CDR2 YYNGEE. CDR3 length: 15 amino acids. CDR3 in DNA: TGTGCCAGCAGCCCAGGACAGGGGAGAGCCAATGAGCAGTTCTTC. Translation gives CASSPGQGRANEQFF.

The chain employs TRBV6-5 and TRBJ2-5; TRBD1 might be the D (6 bases). Germline V lookup: CDR1 MNHEY, CDR2 SVGAGI. The length of the CDR3 is 11 residues. Trimming stripped 10 bases from V and 3 bases from J, with 9 bases between. As DNA, the CDR3 is TGTGCCACAGGGGTAAAAGAGACCCAGTACTTC. Translated, it gives CATGVKETQYF.

CDR3 DNA: TGTGCCAGCACCCCATCCGGGACAGGCTCCTACGAGCAGTACTTC. Protein sequence: CASTPSGTGSYEQYF. This rearrangement joins TRBV28 to TRBJ2-7, with 8 bases lining up with TRBD1. The CDR3 totals 15 residues. Trimming at V came to 7 bases and at J to 0 bases, leaving 8 bases not matched to a gene. Germline lookup yields CDR1 MDHEN and CDR2 SYDVKM.

The rearrangement joins TRBV18 to TRBJ2-1, with TRBD2 matching over 9 bases. Germline V gives CDR1 KGHSH, CDR2 LQKENI. This CDR3 comprises 18 residues. Losses at the gene ends were 3 bases for V and 5 bases for J; bases not matched to a gene: 14. CDR3: CASSPQGRLAVVNNEQFF. In DNA, the CDR3 is TGTGCCAGCTCACCCCAGGGAAGACTAGCGGTAGTTAACAATGAGCAGTTCTTC.

The chain carries TRBV2 and TRBJ1-1; maybe TRBD1 (6 bases). CDR3 size: 14 residues. Trimming stripped 4 bases from V and 4 bases from J, with 13 bases between. Germline CDR1 is SNHLY and CDR2 is FYNNEI. In DNA, the CDR3 is TGTGCCAGCAGTGTTCCGAAACAGGGCACTGAAGCTTTCTTT. Protein product: CASSVPKQGTEAFF.

This clone registers hyperexpanded by frequency. Within the sample, other DNA sequences also encode this same CDR3. V is TRBV6-1 and J is TRBJ1-1; D unclear. This CDR3 has 13 amino acids. With 6 bases removed from V and 6 bases from J, the gap between germline ends came to 14 bases. CDR1 and CDR2 from the germline V gene are MNHNS and SASEGT. This chain's CDR3 is CASRQGSSPEAFF. The CDR3 DNA reads as TGTGCCAGCAGACAAGGGTCTAGCCCTGAAGCTTTCTTT.

V is TRBV4-2 and J is TRBJ1-2; D perhaps matches TRBD1 (5 bases). Trimming removed 4 bases from V and 1 base from J, with 7 bases in between. Germline lookup yields CDR1 LGHNA and CDR2 YNFKEQ. The CDR3 sequence is 13 residues long. The DNA of the CDR3 is TGTGCCAGCAGCCGAGACAGTAACTATGGCTACACCTTC. Translation gives CASSRDSNYGYTF.

V gene TRBV28 combines with J gene TRBJ2-1; D might be TRBD2 (5 bases). Germline CDR1 is MDHEN and CDR2 is SYDVKM. The CDR3 extends over 16 amino acids. Trimming left V 8 bases short and J 8 bases short, with 25 bases between. Here the CDR3 reads CASRDPREGSRDEQFF. The CDR3 DNA is TGTGCCAGCCGAGACCCGCGCGAGGGCTCTCGTGATGAGCAGTTCTTC.

CDR3 region: CASSGQAYGYTF. The CDR3 coding sequence is TGTGCCAGCAGCGGACAGGCATATGGCTACACCTTC. The genes are TRBV9 and TRBJ1-2; the D gene is possibly TRBD1 (6 bases). The length of the CDR3 is 12 residues. Germline V gene lookup returns CDR1 SGDLS and CDR2 YYNGEE. The V end lost 3 bases, the J end lost 5 bases, and 8 bases lay between the germline ends.

The chain combines TRBV14 with TRBJ2-1; D might be TRBD1 (5 bases). The germline V and J ends were trimmed by 4 bases and 7 bases, with 14 bases remaining between them. The germline CDR1 and CDR2 sequences are SGHDN and FVKESK. The length of the CDR3 is 14 residues. Written as DNA, the CDR3 is TGTGCCAGCAGCCCCAGGGTCCAGGTTAATGAGCAGTTCTTC. Its translation: CASSPRVQVNEQFF.

The V call is TRBV7-9, the J call TRBJ2-3, with 10 bases that match TRBD2. V was pared by 2 bases and J by 6 bases, with 11 bases of the junction left unmatched. This CDR3 has 17 amino acids. Germline V lookup: CDR1 SEHNR, CDR2 FQNEAQ (reference sequence). In DNA form, the CDR3 reads TGTGCCAGCAGCTTATTCGGTCCAGCGGGAGGGGGGGATACGCAGTATTTT. This gives the protein CASSLFGPAGGGDTQYF. The variable domain in full, with the rest retrieved from reference TRBV7-9 and TRBJ2-3, is DTGVSQNPRHKITKRGQNVTFRCDPISEHNRLYWYRQTLGQGPEFLTYFQNEAQLEKSRLLSDRFSAERPKGSFSTLEIQRTEQGDSAMYLCASSLFGPAGGGDTQYFGPGTRLTVL.

V is TRBV5-1 and J is TRBJ2-7, with 7 bases matching TRBD1. Germline lookup yields CDR1 SGHRS and CDR2 YFSETQ. V dropped 3 bases and J dropped 5; count of bases not matched to a gene: 11. This CDR3 is 15 amino acids long. The CDR3 coding sequence is TGCGCCAGCAGCTCAACCGGGACAGACAGCCACGAGCAGTACTTC. Translation gives CASSSTGTDSHEQYF.